This T cell receptor beta chain was recovered during a study of cytomegalovirus exposure and HLA in healthy donors (dated by TCRdb to about 2017). Background for the entire study: An earlier analysis of roughly 570 of the donors reported 250 to 300 Gb of sequence data and around 120 million unique TCR beta sequences obtained from about 180 million T cells. Of the 300 to 450 genotyped donors, 75% to 85% were placed in the genetic ancestry cluster associated with self-reported Caucasian donors. The T cell repertoires of 700 or so subjects were profiled by immunosequencing and related to cytomegalovirus serostatus. An early release that covered around 590 HLA-typed donors contained 250 to 350 gigabases of sequencing data and tens of millions of unique TCR sequences. Class I and class II HLA loci were covered by the typing at four-digit resolution. Donor age, sex, ethnicity and CMV serostatus were collected together with the repertoire data. The study was designed to test whether signatures of past pathogen exposure could be identified by cataloging public T cell receptors. Several DR-DQ haplotypes were treated as single units for association and clustering because of strong linkage in the cohort. High-throughput TCR immunosequencing, statistical association of individual TCRs with disease status, and machine learning were combined to predict cytomegalovirus infection status. A later genetic analysis took genome-wide SNP genotypes for about three fifths of the 666 donors and used that subset as a discovery cohort. An earlier analysis of 587 of the donors used high-throughput TCR beta sequencing to judge whether each TCR beta V gene segment behaved as functional or pseudogenic. In addition to the first cohort of 650 to 750 subjects, a separate validation cohort of under 150 different subjects was used. All discovery cohort repertoires had been generated on a single sequencing platform. A later analysis re-analyzed previously published TCR beta repertoires from 650 to 800 donors and added high-resolution HLA genotyping to study TCR occurrence patterns. Among around 400 genotyped donors of the cohort, an average of approximately 220,000 unique TCR beta nucleotide sequences was sequenced per donor, of which roughly 17% were non-productive. Typing coverage varied by locus: about 620-640 donors for A, B, C, DRB1 and DQB1; more than 500 for DQA1; more than 600 for DPA1; approximately 490 for DPB1. In the later analysis, no new phenotypic data were used to find candidate immune exposures; instead, reliance was placed on TCR beta sequences and their occurrence across donors. Points the paper makes about the study in general: In an earlier analysis of about 600 of the donors, most TCR beta V segments appeared in productive rearrangements about 90% or about 30% of the time, broadly matching IMGT annotations. A group of highly shared sequence variants was considered likely to be a technical artifact of the sequencing pipeline. In a later analysis, HLA-associated TCR beta chains were found to be more clonally expanded and to have lower generation probabilities than equally common non-associated chains. In a later genetic analysis, a missense DCLRE1C variant was associated with V-gene and J-gene trimming of TCR beta chains, and the association was replicated in an independent cohort. Strong co-occurrence of HLA alleles, especially DR and DQ, made assigning TCR associations to individual alleles difficult. A further reported finding was that TCR beta sequences accurately predicted the HLA-A and HLA-B alleles for most subjects in the first cohort. At a false discovery rate of 0.05, a later analysis linked 16,951 TCR beta sequences to specific HLA alleles. In this cohort, only TCR beta chains were sequenced, and detectable features were limited by the absence of alpha or paired-chain data. Linkage disequilibrium might explain the correlated functional status among segregating V segments, but an unknown experimental factor could not be ruled out. Because counts were too low, some 17 rarely observed V segments, including chromosome 9 orphons, were left out of the earlier analysis of approximately 580 of the donors. The classifier was reported to diagnose cytomegalovirus status with high specificity and sensitivity in both the original and validation cohorts. In a later analysis, most CMV-associated TCR beta chains were found to appear HLA-restricted, with HLA associations seemingly driven largely by CMV exposure. In a later analysis, several top co-occurrence clusters were reported to appear linked to parvovirus B19, influenza, CMV and Epstein-Barr virus. A total of about 180 TCR beta chains were listed by the study as associated with cytomegalovirus. Because HLA typing was unavailable for some donors at each locus, only the typed subset was used in association tests. Some IMGT-functional V segments, including TRBV6-2 and TRBV6-3, could not be told apart with the 87-base-pair reads, so those segments were excluded. The authors suggested that the approach could potentially be extended to other disease states and immunological phenotypes. A later analysis found that TCR association rates varied across HLA loci, with DRB1 alleles showing the most associated TCRs and HLA-C alleles the fewest. In a later genetic analysis, fewer N-insertions in productive TCRs were reported among donors in an Asian-associated ancestry cluster than the approximately 630-donor mean. A few of the identified cytomegalovirus-associated TCR beta chains were confirmed in vitro to be specific for cytomegalovirus antigens. While some public TCRs were present in many individuals, most TCR sequences turned up only very rarely across donors. Roughly uniform sequencing depth across donors was assumed in presence/absence analyses, although this assumption may not hold. CMV serostatus was the only immune exposure information available for the cohort.

The receptor library was made with the immunoSEQ multiplex PCR assay. The multiplex PCR relied on a mix of 60 forward primers for TCR Vbeta segments and 13 reverse primers for TCR Jbeta segments. A multiplex PCR assay on genomic DNA amplified the CDR3 region of rearranged TCR beta genes. On the Illumina HiSeq System, the amplified TCR beta libraries were sequenced as 87-base-pair reads. Per the source publication's procedure: A later analysis tallied tens of millions of unique TCR beta chains across the 666 repertoires, and roughly 11 million of those chains were shared by two or more donors. A nearest-neighbor algorithm error-corrected the raw reads and collapsed the reads into unique sequences, merging closely related sequences to remove PCR and sequencing errors. V, D and J gene segments were assigned by aligning CDR3 sequences to IMGT reference sequences. For a sequence to be retained, at least a six-nucleotide match to both a V gene segment and a J gene segment was required. Rearrangements were classified as productive when the CDR3 lacked stop codons and remained in frame with V and J, and all other rearrangements were classified as non-productive. CDR3 was defined by IMGT convention, running from the second conserved V-encoded cysteine to the conserved J-encoded phenylalanine. The earlier analysis of a few hundred of the donors excluded any sequence lacking an unambiguous match to a single V gene segment. An earlier analysis of several hundred of the donors called V segments functional above 56.7% productive rearrangements and segregating when the between-donor standard deviation exceeded 5%. A statistical classification framework was built to diagnose cytomegalovirus status from the catalog of TCR beta chain sequences. V and J gene assignment, in a later analysis, came from comparing TCR nucleotide sequences with IMGT/GENE-DB human TR gene sequences. In a later analysis, CDR3 sequences and most-parsimonious VDJ recombination scenarios were assigned using the TCRdist pipeline. In a later analysis, each TCR beta chain was defined by its CDR3 amino acid sequence together with its V-gene family, and reads without a unique V-gene family were excluded. As a way to deal with suspected cross-contamination and a sequencing artifact, a later analysis dropped approximately 590 nucleotide sequences that were highly shared and had low generation probability. In a later analysis, a clonal expansion index was calculated for each public chain from normalized within-repertoire ranks of inferred template counts. In a later analysis, generation probabilities were computed with a VDJ recombination model fitted to out-of-frame rearrangements, and the resulting probabilities were checked against IGoR. In a later analysis, hypergeometric tests were used to score TCR-TCR, TCR-HLA and TCR-CMV co-occurrence, with a repertoire-size bias correction applied to TCR pairs. In a later analysis, false discovery rates were estimated by permuting HLA or CMV assignments 20 times. In a later analysis, co-occurring TCRs were grouped using DBSCAN, and TCRdist sequence similarity was added for clustering within HLA-allele-positive subsets. For co-occurrence clustering, repertoires with fewer than 30,000 or more than 120,000 public chains were excluded, along with 4 to 6 repertoires with anomalous nucleotide sharing. TCRdb took over this immuneACCESS table, retaining in-frame rearrangements with V and J assigned. Such tables are incomplete; in checked studies, under half of the missing clones stem from an unresolved V gene, and the remainder is unexplained. The DNA gave D and trimming, while V, J and clone size come from that table. This sample is represented by about 130,000 clones; over 70% of them were singletons. The top ten clones comprise 3.3% of the sample.

The cohort comprised more than 550 healthy bone marrow donors. Cohort members were all nominally healthy when sampled, although unrecorded immune exposures were likely present. The donor was CMV seronegative and belonged to the group of around 400 seronegative cohort members. A peripheral blood sample was provided by each donor, and peripheral blood mononuclear cells were used for TCR beta sequencing. The Qiagen DNeasy Blood Extraction Kit was used to extract genomic DNA from the blood cell samples. In its sample, this clone was seen a few times. Its antigen specificity is not known. No quality values exist for individual bases; no much larger clone is one base distant. The cysteine opens and the phenylalanine closes a CDR3 of 14 amino acids. Of the read, only the CDR3 DNA is kept; its 42 bases are in frame from base 1. From a lookup of the germline V gene, CDR1 and CDR2 are SGHAT and FQNNGV. For this chain, trimming is 1 base at the V end and 6 bases at the J end, and the number of junction bases without a gene match is 3.

Sequenced: PBMCs. The sequence is built from TRBV11-2 and TRBJ1-5; 7 middle bases align to TRBD1. The sequence was collected from a woman in her forties or fifties in good health and CMV-seronegative. Here the CDR3 is given as CASSLAQGIQPQHF. DNA sequence: TGTGCCAGCAGCTTAGCACAGGGGATTCAGCCCCAGCATTTT.